The present entry profiles one TCR beta chain with its context. As originally analysed: Estimation of nucleated cell counts relied on the amplification of reference gene primers. Profiled with immunoSEQ multiplex PCR; TCRdb holds only in-frame clones, not every one. V and J calls and clone size are copied from that table; D and trimming were computed from the DNA. Of under 250,000 clones listed, around four fifths were seen once; the top ten hold 4.7%. The sample is drawn from a study of blood T cell repertoires in COVID-19. On the study more broadly: COVID-19 samples collected from the United States, Italy and Spain covered acute and convalescent phases.

The CDR3 has 14 amino acids. Germline-derived CDR1 and CDR2 are MGHRA and YSYEKL. The junction had 5 bases not matched to a gene; V was cut back by 5 bases and J by 3 bases. The specimen sequenced was peripheral blood. The chain has TRBV4-1 and TRBJ1-2, with 8 bases fitting TRBD1. The source is an older woman with acute or convalescent COVID-19. CDR3 sequence: CASSSGTGDYGYTF. The CDR3, as DNA: TGCGCCAGCAGCTCCGGGACAGGCGACTATGGCTACACCTTC.